These 32 T cell receptor beta chains were all obtained from the same sample, sequenced in a study of beta chain features in type 1 diabetes. Expressed TCRB transcripts were sequenced because the isolated RNA had all been reverse transcribed beforehand. Measured with immunoSEQ multiplex PCR; TCRdb has only the in-frame clones, and not every one. Among about 140,000 clones listed, 6.5% to 8.5% were seen once. Sequencing used central memory CD4+ T cells from blood. Receptor source: a woman in her twenties or thirties in good health.

This clone was seen more than once but under ten times. The gene calls are TRBV19 and TRBJ1-1; D is possibly TRBD1 (5 bases). This CDR3 comprises 15 residues. V gave up 5 bases and J gave up 2 bases, with 15 bases separating them. Germline V lookup: CDR1 LNHDA, CDR2 SQIVND (reference sequence). The CDR3 DNA reads as TGTGCCAGTAGTCCCCTCGCAGGGCGCAACACTGAAGCTTTCTTT. Translation gives CASSPLAGRNTEAFF. Complete variable domain (other parts from reference TRBV19 and TRBJ1-1): DGGITQSPKYLFRKEGQNVTLSCEQNLNHDAMYWYRQDPGQGLRLIYYSQIVNDFQKGDIAEGYSVSREKKESFPLTVTSAQKNPTAFYLCASSPLAGRNTEAFFGQGTRLTVV.

This clone was detected many times. The gene calls are TRBV2 and TRBJ1-1; 7 bases align to TRBD1. The germline CDR1 and CDR2 sequences are SNHLY and FYNNEI. CDR3 size: 13 residues. Germline trimming cut 7 bases from V and 1 base from J; bases unmatched to any gene: 3. The CDR3 nucleotides are TGTGCCAGCAACCGGGACAGGAACACTGAAGCTTTCTTT. It yields the protein CASNRDRNTEAFF. Combining the CDR3 with reference TRBV2 and TRBJ1-1 gives the whole variable domain EPEVTQTPSHQVTQMGQEVILRCVPISNHLYFYWYRQILGQKVEFLVSFYNNEISEKSEIFDDQFSVERPDGSNFTLKIRSTKLEDSAMYFCASNRDRNTEAFFGQGTRLTVV.

This clone has only a few counts. CDR3 amino acids: CASSLEGGYGYTF. The CDR3 nucleotides are TGCGCCAGCAGCTTGGAAGGGGGCTATGGCTACACCTTC. The chain links TRBV5-1 to TRBJ1-2; a possible D gene is TRBD1 (6 bases). Germline values: CDR1 SGHRS, CDR2 YFSETQ. The CDR3 runs 13 residues. The V gene lost 0 bases and the J gene lost 4 bases, with 7 bases spanning the gap.

This clone was recorded a few times. The rearrangement uses TRBV19 and TRBJ2-1, with a weak D call TRBD1 (5 bases). Germline values: CDR1 LNHDA, CDR2 SQIVND (reference sequence). With 3 bases removed from V and 9 bases from J, the gap between germline ends came to 15 bases. The CDR3 is made up of 14 amino acids. CDR3 amino acids: CASSIGTGSREQFF. CDR3 DNA: TGTGCCAGTAGTATTGGAACAGGTTCGCGTGAGCAGTTCTTC.

This clone was detected a few times. The gene calls are TRBV4-3 and TRBJ2-7; a weak D match, TRBD1 (6 bases). Germline CDR1 reads LGHNA; CDR2 reads YSLEER. The CDR3 is 16 amino acids. Trimming removed 1 base from V and 1 base from J, with 14 bases in between. CDR3 nucleotides: TGCGCCAGCAGCCAAGTGGCGGCAGGGGATTCCTACGAGCAGTACTTC. Its translation: CASSQVAAGDSYEQYF.

A few counts support this clone. This chain uses TRBV6-5 with TRBJ2-5; D possibly corresponds to TRBD1 (6 bases). The DNA matches TRBJ2-7 better at its end, which makes the J call doubtful. The CDR3 sequence is 14 residues long. Germline CDR1 MNHEY, CDR2 SVGAGI. The CDR3 coding sequence is TGTGCCAGCAGTCCTACTACAGGGTCCCACGAGCAGTACTTC. Protein product: CASSPTTGSHEQYF.

This clone came up a few times. The J gene is TRBJ2-4, the V gene TRBV7-9; possible D gene TRBD2, 5 bases. Germline V gene lookup returns CDR1 SEHNR and CDR2 FQNEAQ (reference sequence). The CDR3 extends over 15 amino acids. The V gene lost 4 bases and the J gene lost 6 bases, with 16 bases spanning the gap. In DNA, the CDR3 is TGTGCCAGCAGCTCCCCAGCGGCGCTGGGAAACATTCAGTACTTC. This translates into CASSSPAALGNIQYF.

This clone was seen more than once but under ten times. The chain links TRBV7-8 to TRBJ2-5; the D gene is possibly TRBD2 (5 bases). V dropped 3 bases and J dropped 2 bases, with 10 bases sitting between them. Germline CDR1 and CDR2: SGHVS and FQNEAQ. The CDR3 covers 14 residues. The CDR3 nucleotides read TGTGCCAGCAGCTTGGGCGGGTCTCAAGAGACCCAGTACTTC. Translation gives CASSLGGSQETQYF.

The sample holds a few counts of this clone. CDR3: CASSYKMDEKLFF. In nucleotides, the CDR3 is TGTGCCAGCAGTTACAAGATGGATGAAAAACTGTTTTTT. The rearrangement joins TRBV27 to TRBJ1-4; D is unresolved. Germline CDR1 MNHEY, CDR2 SMNVEV (reference sequence). This CDR3 has 13 residues. V dropped 4 bases and J dropped 6 bases, with 9 bases sitting between them.

This clone appeared many times. The chain uses TRBV4-2 and TRBJ2-7; D ambiguous. Trimming shortened V by 0 bases and J by 6 bases, and 12 bases separated the two germline ends. The germline CDR1 and CDR2 sequences are LGHNA and YNFKEQ. This CDR3 has 14 amino acids. The CDR3 reads CASSQDYNPGEQYF. The CDR3 DNA is TGTGCCAGCAGCCAAGATTATAACCCGGGCGAGCAGTACTTC.

This clone was seen at least ten times. The chain joins TRBV7-6 to TRBJ2-1; 9 bases line up with TRBD2. CDR3 length: 15 residues. The germline gives CDR1 SGHVS, CDR2 FNYEAQ. V trimming: 3 bases; J trimming: 5 bases; junction bases outside the gene matches: 5. For the CDR3, the DNA is TGTGCCAGCAGCTTCACTAGCGGGCCTAACAATGAGCAGTTCTTC. This codes for CASSFTSGPNNEQFF.

At least ten counts were recorded for this clone. CDR3 nucleotides: TGTGCCAGCAGCTTTCTACAGGACAATGAGCAGTTCTTC. It translates to CASSFLQDNEQFF. The chain links TRBV13 to TRBJ2-1; perhaps TRBD1 as D (5 bases). Per germline, CDR1 PRHDT and CDR2 FYEKMQ (reference sequence). There are 13 residues in the CDR3. Trimming took off 3 bases at V and 5 bases at J, with 8 bases between the two ends.

The chain couples TRBV10-3 to TRBJ2-7, with D unresolved. CDR1 and CDR2 (germline): ENHRY, SYGVKD. The CDR3 length is 12 residues. Trimming cost V 5 bases and J 4 bases, with 9 bases left between them. Here the CDR3 DNA reads TGTGCCATCAGTTACGACGGGTACGAGCAGTACTTC. Protein: CAISYDGYEQYF.

This clone was observed a handful of times. This chain uses TRBV5-1 with TRBJ2-7, with 16 bases lining up with TRBD2. In germline, CDR1 is SGHRS, CDR2 YFSETQ. This CDR3 is 16 amino acids long. The V segment lost 4 bases and the J segment 4 bases; nucleotides outside the gene matches: 5. The CDR3 DNA follows: TGCGCCAGCAGCCGGGGACTAGCGGGAGGGCAGTACGAGCAGTACTTC. This sequence encodes CASSRGLAGGQYEQYF.

There are a few counts of this clone. In DNA, the CDR3 is TGTGCCAGCTCATGGTCCACCGGGACTAGCGAGAATGAGCAGTTCTTC. Protein product: CASSWSTGTSENEQFF. The J gene is TRBJ2-1, the V gene TRBV18; 10 bases are shared with TRBD2. This CDR3 has 16 residues. Germline loops: CDR1 KGHSH, CDR2 LQKENI. After removal of 5 bases from V and 7 bases from J, the junction contained 11 bases not matched to a gene.

The table lists this clone with a few counts. The V and J genes are TRBV9 and TRBJ2-1, with 11 bases lining up with TRBD2. With 0 bases clipped from V and 0 bases from J, the junction kept 5 bases outside the gene matches. The CDR3 is made up of 18 amino acids. Germline loops: CDR1 SGDLS, CDR2 YYNGEE. For the CDR3, the DNA is TGTGCCAGCAGCGTAGATCTAGCGGGAGGCCTCTCCTACAATGAGCAGTTCTTC. This codes for CASSVDLAGGLSYNEQFF.

Only a few counts were recorded for this clone. The rearrangement links TRBV27 to TRBJ1-1, with D possibly being TRBD1 (5 bases). The CDR3 is made up of 12 amino acids. Germline CDR1 and CDR2: MNHEY and SMNVEV (reference sequence). With 3 bases removed from V and 10 bases from J, the gap between germline ends came to 12 bases. CDR3 DNA: TGTGCCAGCAGTTTCCTTGCAGGGCGAGCTTTCTTT. Protein product: CASSFLAGRAFF.

This clone came up many times. The junction does not match germline at one end; this may be a read error. The gene calls are TRBV7-2 and TRBJ2-3; tentative D call: TRBD1 (5 bases). From germline, CDR1 is SGHTA and CDR2 FQGNSA. CDR3 size: 13 residues. DNA for the CDR3: TGTGCCAGCAGGGACACCAAGGTTGCCACCGTCATTTTT. Translating gives CASRDTKVATVIF.

The V gene is TRBV4-1, the J gene TRBJ1-5; D may be TRBD1 (6 bases). CDR1 and CDR2 from the germline V gene are MGHRA and YSYEKL. The ends were cut back, 0 bases at V and 4 bases at J, with 10 bases in the middle. The CDR3 is 15 residues long. CDR3 region: CASSQDPDSNQPQHF. The CDR3 DNA reads as TGCGCCAGCAGCCAAGACCCGGACAGTAATCAGCCCCAGCATTTT.

The chain employs TRBV5-1 and TRBJ2-3, with unresolved D. V was trimmed by 0 bases and J by 2 bases, leaving 16 bases between them. Germline lookup yields CDR1 SGHRS and CDR2 YFSETQ. This CDR3 is built from 17 residues. CDR3 bases: TGCGCCAGCAGCTTGGGTGGGTCGAGCGTTGCCACAGATACGCAGTATTTT. Amino acids: CASSLGGSSVATDTQYF.

This clone was observed a few times. This rearrangement joins TRBV19 to TRBJ2-1; possibly TRBD2 for D (6 bases). The CDR3 contains 14 residues. Per germline, CDR1 LNHDA and CDR2 SQIVND (reference sequence). Trimming removed 1 base at V and 9 bases at J, with 13 bases between. The CDR3 loop is CASSIARRAGEQFF. CDR3 DNA: TGTGCCAGTAGTATAGCTCGGAGGGCTGGTGAGCAGTTCTTC.

This clone has just a few counts. The V call is TRBV5-1, the J call TRBJ1-2, with TRBD1 identical over 8 bases. After removal of 3 bases from V and 7 bases from J, the junction contained 8 bases not matched to a gene. The CDR3 consists of 14 residues. Germline assignment: CDR1 SGHRS and CDR2 YFSETQ. CDR3 nucleotides: TGCGCCAGCAGCTCGTACAGGGGGTCGGGTGGCTACACCTTC. Protein: CASSSYRGSGGYTF. Full variable domain (remainder filled in from reference TRBV5-1 and TRBJ1-2): KAGVTQTPRYLIKTRGQQVTLSCSPISGHRSVSWYQQTPGQGLQFLFEYFSETQRNKGNFPGRFSGRQFSNSRSEMNVSTLELGDSALYLCASSSYRGSGGYTFGSGTRLTVV.

CDR3 sequence (DNA): TGTGCCAGCAGCTCCAGGAGGGGCGCGAACGGGGAGCTGTTTTTT. Amino acid sequence: CASSSRRGANGELFF. The chain employs TRBV5-4 and TRBJ2-2; D perhaps matches TRBD2 (6 bases). Germline V gives CDR1 SGHNT, CDR2 YYREEE (reference sequence). V was cut by 3 bases and J by 7 bases, with 16 bases left in between. The CDR3 runs to 15 residues.

The CDR3 DNA sequence: TGTGCCAGCAGCTTGGTCAGTCACTCTGGGGCCAACGTCCTGACTTTC. Translating gives CASSLVSHSGANVLTF. The genes are TRBV5-4 and TRBJ2-6; D unresolved. The germline V and J ends were trimmed by 0 bases and 0 bases, with 7 bases remaining between them. Germline CDR1 SGHNT, CDR2 YYREEE (reference sequence). The CDR3 has 16 amino acids.

A few counts support this clone. The genes are TRBV11-2 and TRBJ2-6, with TRBD1 matching over 9 bases. The junction had 3 bases not matched to a gene; V was cut back by 2 bases and J by 4 bases. CDR3 size: 16 residues. CDR1 and CDR2 from the germline V gene are SGHAT and FQNNGV. The CDR3 is CASSLLGTGGANVLTF. CDR3 nucleotide sequence: TGTGCCAGCAGCTTACTAGGGACAGGGGGGGCCAACGTCCTGACTTTC.

The CDR3 is CASSQAWAQDYNEQFF. Written as DNA, the CDR3 is TGTGCCAGCAGCCAAGCATGGGCCCAGGACTACAATGAGCAGTTCTTC. The rearrangement links TRBV4-2 to TRBJ2-1; D gene uncertain. CDR1 and CDR2 from the germline V gene are LGHNA and YNFKEQ. V dropped 1 base and J dropped 3 bases, with 13 bases sitting between them. The CDR3 has 16 residues.

This clone was counted a single time. The V gene is TRBV6-5, the J gene TRBJ2-7; 11 positions agree with TRBD1. In germline, CDR1 is MNHEY, CDR2 SVGAGI. V shed 8 bases, J shed 2 bases, and the junction held 8 bases outside the gene matches. The CDR3 covers 15 residues. The CDR3 DNA is TGTGCCAGCGGAACCCCGGGACAGGGGGCCTACGAGCAGTACTTC. As protein: CASGTPGQGAYEQYF.

This clone appeared a few times. J is TRBJ2-5 and V is TRBV5-1; possible D gene TRBD1, 7 bases. The CDR3 runs to 14 residues. The germline V gene encodes CDR1 SGHRS and CDR2 YFSETQ. Trimming left V 3 bases short and J 2 bases short, with 11 bases between. The CDR3 region has the DNA TGCGCCAGCAGCTCACAGGGGACTCAAGAGACCCAGTACTTC. Translation: CASSSQGTQETQYF.

The table lists this clone with a few counts. This chain uses TRBV28 with TRBJ1-2; tentative D call: TRBD1 (6 bases). The CDR3 contains 14 residues. Germline CDR1 is MDHEN and CDR2 is SYDVKM. Trimming stripped 6 bases from V and 4 bases from J, with 15 bases between. CDR3 loop: CASRTNGQIYGYTF. The CDR3 region has the DNA TGTGCCAGCAGGACCAATGGACAGATCTATGGCTACACCTTC.

This clone was detected only a few times. The gene calls are TRBV2 and TRBJ2-1; TRBD2 matches 8 bases. After removal of 5 bases from V and 7 bases from J, the junction contained 13 bases not matched to a gene. This CDR3 is built from 16 residues. Germline CDR1 is SNHLY and CDR2 is FYNNEI. CDR3 bases: TGTGCCAGCAGTCACGGATCATCTAGCGGGCATAATGAGCAGTTCTTC. Protein: CASSHGSSSGHNEQFF.

V usage is TRBV7-3 and J usage is TRBJ1-1, with TRBD1 identical over 9 bases. This CDR3 is 15 amino acids long. With V trimmed by 5 bases and J by 4 bases, 8 bases remained unmatched. Germline lookup yields CDR1 SGHTA and CDR2 FQGTGA. DNA of the CDR3: TGTGCCAGCAGCCCGGGGACAGGGAGGGCCACTGAAGCTTTCTTT. Protein sequence: CASSPGTGRATEAFF.

This clone has just a few counts. The chain couples TRBV6-5 to TRBJ2-3; no definite D call. V was pared by 3 bases and J by 5 bases, with 12 bases between. CDR3 length: 14 residues. Per the germline V gene, CDR1 is MNHEY and CDR2 is SVGAGI. The CDR3 DNA sequence: TGTGCCAGCAGTTATGGCCGGAGAGGAGATACGCAGTATTTT. Translating gives CASSYGRRGDTQYF.